This T cell receptor beta chain appears in the sequencing data of a study of CD8 T cells in ankylosing spondylitis. This clonotype was counted between two and nine times. The antigen is unknown. A single record per CDR3 protein comes from TCRdb applying MiXCR to the 5' RACE reads. The table has 200,000 to 300,000 distinct CDR3 sequences, 8.6% seen once. CDR3 size: 13 residues. Trimming removed 5 bases at V and 4 bases at J, with 13 bases between. Germline V gene sequence: CDR1 DFQATT, CDR2 SNEGSKA (reference sequence). Study-level results: In the blood and synovial fluid of reactive arthritis, some motif variants had been previously reported. Blood from ankylosing spondylitis patients appeared to carry a characteristic eight-variant TCR beta motif.

The sample was blood, either unsorted or a sorted T cell fraction (not recorded which). The source is a male donor with ankylosing spondylitis or in good health (not recorded which). V gene TRBV20-1 combines with J gene TRBJ2-3; D is unresolved. CDR3 protein: CSADKWESDTQYF. The CDR3 nucleotides are TGCAGTGCTGATAAATGGGAATCAGATACGCAGTATTTT.